These 12 T cell receptor beta chains were sequenced from one sample in a study of cytomegalovirus exposure and HLA in healthy donors listed by TCRdb under 2017. The library was prepared using the immunoSEQ multiplex PCR assay. A mixture of 60 forward primers for TCR Vbeta segments and 13 reverse primers for TCR Jbeta segments was used in the multiplex PCR. Held by TCRdb, this immuneACCESS table contains in-frame sequences only and omits some clones. Under half of the omission traces to an unresolved V gene where checked; the cause of the rest is unknown. The sample data list fewer than 200,000 clones, and less than 80% of these were observed just once. The leading ten clones occupy less than 0.9% of the sample. Input material: PBMCs. These receptors were collected from a female donor in good health and CMV-seronegative.

This chain connects TRBV2 to TRBJ2-1; 7 bases fit TRBD2. CDR1 and CDR2 (germline): SNHLY, FYNNEI. J was trimmed by 10 bases and V by 4 bases; bases with no gene match: 16. The CDR3 is made up of 16 amino acids. The CDR3 DNA sequence: TGTGCCAGCAGTGGGGGAGGGACGGTAGCGGGTTCGGAGCAGTTCTTC. Amino acids: CASSGGGTVAGSEQFF.

The chain is built from TRBV7-2 and TRBJ2-5, with D possibly TRBD1 on 5 matching bases. Germline V gene lookup returns CDR1 SGHTA and CDR2 FQGNSA. CDR3 length: 14 residues. V gave up 1 base and J gave up 7 bases, with 13 bases separating them. The CDR3 DNA reads as TGTGCCAGCAGCTTAGTTTCCGGCACAGGGACCCAGTACTTC. Translating it yields CASSLVSGTGTQYF.

V and J are TRBV7-2 and TRBJ2-2, with TRBD2 identical over 8 bases. The germline gives CDR1 SGHTA, CDR2 FQGNSA. The length of the CDR3 is 18 residues. J was trimmed by 0 bases and V by 1 base; bases with no gene match: 7. The CDR3 sequence: CASSLVGRGGANTGELFF. The CDR3 DNA is TGTGCCAGCAGCTTAGTAGGTCGGGGGGGGGCGAACACCGGGGAGCTGTTTTTT.

The rearrangement joins TRBV11-2 to TRBJ1-1; TRBD1 is a possible D gene (5 bases). The CDR3 runs to 15 residues. Between the trimmed V and J ends, which lost 5 bases and 6 bases, there was a span of 19 bases. Germline V gene lookup returns CDR1 SGHAT and CDR2 FQNNGV. DNA for the CDR3: TGTGCCAGCAGCCGGGGGAACAGGCCATTTGCTGAAGCTTTCTTT. This gives the protein CASSRGNRPFAEAFF. The full variable domain, in which reference TRBV11-2 and TRBJ1-1 provide the parts outside the CDR3, is EAGVAQSPRYKIIEKRQSVAFWCNPISGHATLYWYQQILGQGPKLLIQFQNNGVVDDSQLPKDRFSAERLKGVDSTLKIQPAKLEDSAVYLCASSRGNRPFAEAFFGQGTRLTVV.

The chain couples TRBV30 to TRBJ1-2; maybe TRBD1 (6 bases). Trimming took 3 bases from V and 8 from J, leaving 22 bases between them. CDR3 length equals 15 residues. CDR1 is GTSNPN and CDR2 is SVGIG in the germline V gene (reference sequence). The CDR3 DNA sequence: TGTGCCTGGAGGACCCCAGGGGTTGGTGTTGGGGGCTACACCTTC. This gives the protein CAWRTPGVGVGGYTF.

This chain links TRBV6-5 with TRBJ2-7; possibly TRBD2 for D (5 bases). The CDR3 spans 15 residues. Looked up from germline, CDR1 is MNHEY and CDR2 is SVGAGI. V was shortened by 2 bases and J by 2 bases, with 13 bases between the two germline ends. The chain's CDR3 is CASSYEGTPTYEQYF. For the CDR3, the DNA is TGTGCCAGCAGTTACGAGGGAACCCCGACCTACGAGCAGTACTTC.

This clone appeared a single time. The chain joins TRBV13 to TRBJ2-2; 11 bases fit TRBD2. Trimming cost V 3 bases and J 11 bases; bases outside gene matches: 14. CDR1 and CDR2 from the germline V gene are PRHDT and FYEKMQ (reference sequence). CDR3 length: 17 amino acids. CDR3: CASSFTQGLAAPGELFF. DNA for the CDR3: TGTGCCAGCAGCTTCACCCAGGGACTAGCGGCTCCGGGAGAGCTGTTTTTT.

The chain recombines TRBV7-2 with TRBJ2-5; 14 nucleotides line up with TRBD2. The germline gives CDR1 SGHTA, CDR2 FQGNSA. The ends lost 5 bases at V and 5 bases at J; junction bases unmatched: 10. The CDR3 is 17 amino acids. CDR3 in amino acids: CASSQRLAGGYWETQYF. The CDR3 bases are TGTGCCAGCAGCCAGAGACTAGCGGGAGGGTACTGGGAGACCCAGTACTTC.

The gene calls are TRBV19 and TRBJ2-7; TRBD1 aligns across 7 bases. The CDR3 runs 16 residues. Trimming took 3 bases from V and 0 from J; bases not matched to a gene: 8. CDR1 and CDR2 (germline): LNHDA, SQIVND (reference sequence). The CDR3 sequence: CASSISSTGVSYEQYF. CDR3 in DNA: TGTGCCAGTAGTATTTCCTCCACAGGGGTCTCCTACGAGCAGTACTTC.

The V and J genes are TRBV18 and TRBJ2-2; 8 nucleotides line up with TRBD2. CDR1 is KGHSH, CDR2 LQKENI, per germline. The V gene end was trimmed by 2 bases and the J gene end by 7 bases; junction bases not matched to a gene: 3. The CDR3 contains 14 residues. The CDR3 coding sequence is TGTGCCAGCTCACCAACCGGGACTAGCGGGGAGCTGTTTTTT. Translation gives CASSPTGTSGELFF. The full variable domain, in which reference TRBV18 and TRBJ2-2 provide the parts outside the CDR3, is NAGVMQNPRHLVRRRGQEARLRCSPMKGHSHVYWYRQLPEEGLKFMVYLQKENIIDESGMPKERFSAEFPKEGPSILRIQQVVRGDSAAYFCASSPTGTSGELFFGEGSRLTVL.

The rearrangement uses TRBV9 and TRBJ1-1; possibly TRBD1 for D (6 bases). Trimming cost V 1 base and J 1 base, with 11 bases left between them. CDR1 is SGDLS, CDR2 YYNGEE, per germline. This CDR3 comprises 15 residues. CDR3 DNA: TGTGCCAGCAGCGTACAGGACAGACCGAACACTGAAGCTTTCTTT. Amino acids: CASSVQDRPNTEAFF.

The V call is TRBV2, the J call TRBJ2-7; 8 nucleotides agree with TRBD1. From germline, CDR1 is SNHLY and CDR2 FYNNEI. The length of the CDR3 is 14 residues. The V gene end was trimmed by 6 bases and the J gene end by 0 bases; junction bases not matched to a gene: 4. The CDR3 DNA follows: TGTGCCAGCAGAAGACAGGGGACCTCCTACGAGCAGTACTTC. Translation gives CASRRQGTSYEQYF.